The TCR beta chain under discussion was sequenced for a study of shared clonotypes between healthy human individuals. Study at large: CD4 naive and CD4 memory each took three plates per donor, while CD8 naive took two and CD8 memory one.

Note on this clone: Other DNA variants within this sample encode the same CDR3.

Methods used by the authors: ImmunoSEQ gave junction-only sequences without quality scores, so filtering differed. The method was immunoSEQ multiplex PCR; TCRdb's version includes in-frame clones alone and lacks a portion of them. That table furnishes V, J and clone size, whereas the DNA furnished D and trimming. The sample has about 1.1 million clones; around three quarters are singletons. Germline loops: CDR1 LNHDA, CDR2 SQIVND (reference sequence). The CDR3 totals 15 residues. V lost 4 bases, J lost 4 bases, and 14 bases lay in between. The receptor's source is a man between 18 and 29 years old in good health. Some clones in this sample may be carry-over from other donors' samples. Material: memory CD4+ T cells from PBMCs. Subset here: CD45RA-negative fraction. The rearrangement links TRBV19 to TRBJ2-1; TRBD2 might be the D (6 bases). Here the CDR3 DNA reads TGTGCCAGTAGTACGAGCGGGTCATCGTACAATGAGCAGTTCTTC. This translates into CASSTSGSSYNEQFF.